The 18 T cell receptor beta chains in this list originate from one sample, sequenced in a study of blood T cell repertoires in COVID-19. Only in-frame clones appear in the TCRdb table, and some are missing; sequencing was by immunoSEQ multiplex PCR. The profile shows approximately 81,000 clones, around 80% of them singletons. The sequenced sample consisted of peripheral blood. Receptor source: a human donor in a cohort sampled during active COVID-19.

This clone turned up a few times. The rearrangement links TRBV7-9 to TRBJ1-1, with D uncertain. V lost 4 bases, J lost 5 bases, and 17 bases lay in between. The CDR3 sequence is 15 residues long. The V gene's germline CDR1 is SEHNR and CDR2 FQNEAQ (reference sequence). The CDR3 nucleotides read TGTGCCAGCAGCTCATTGCAGCGTAGTGGAACTGAAGCTTTCTTT. This encodes CASSSLQRSGTEAFF.

The chain has TRBV6-2 or TRBV6-3 and TRBJ1-3; D may be TRBD1 (5 bases). Trimming shortened V by 5 bases and J by 0 bases, and 14 bases separated the two germline ends. Germline values: CDR1 MNHEY, CDR2 SVGEGT. The CDR3 extends over 16 amino acids. CDR3 in amino acids: CASSPGGAPSGNTIYF. In DNA, the CDR3 is TGTGCCAGCAGTCCCGGCGGGGCCCCCTCTGGAAACACCATATATTTT.

This chain links TRBV7-9 with TRBJ1-1; 9 bases match TRBD1. CDR3 length equals 15 residues. Trimming cost V 5 bases and J 5 bases; bases outside gene matches: 9. Per the germline V gene, CDR1 is SEHNR and CDR2 is FQNEAQ (reference sequence). CDR3 in DNA: TGTGCCAGCAGCCCCCTCCGGGACAGGGAAACTGAAGCTTTCTTT. The encoded protein is CASSPLRDRETEAFF.

V and J are TRBV5-1 and TRBJ2-7, with 8 bases identical to TRBD2. V lost 4 bases, J lost 1 base, and 7 bases stayed unmatched. Germline V gives CDR1 SGHRS, CDR2 YFSETQ. CDR3 length: 15 amino acids. This CDR3 is CASSPVSGGSYEQYF. Written as DNA, the CDR3 is TGCGCCAGCAGCCCTGTATCGGGGGGGTCCTACGAGCAGTACTTC.

The chain employs TRBV5-1 and TRBJ2-3; 7 positions agree with TRBD1. V lost 4 bases and J lost 10; bases outside the gene matches: 18. This CDR3 is 16 amino acids long. Germline V lookup: CDR1 SGHRS, CDR2 YFSETQ. The CDR3 is CASSRDNPGQIGAQYF. The CDR3 nucleotides are TGCGCCAGCAGCCGCGATAACCCGGGACAGATTGGTGCGCAGTATTTT.

The V call is TRBV6-6, the J call TRBJ2-7; D might be TRBD1 (5 bases). CDR1 and CDR2 from the germline V gene are MNHNY and SVGAGI (reference sequence). Trimming removed 2 bases at V and 1 base at J, with 9 bases between. The CDR3 has 14 residues. CDR3 DNA: TGTGCCAGCAGTTACGGAGACAGTTCCTACGAGCAGTACTTC. This encodes CASSYGDSSYEQYF.

The V call is TRBV19, the J call TRBJ1-3; D is uncertain. From germline, CDR1 is LNHDA and CDR2 SQIVND (reference sequence). Trimming removed 5 bases from V and 8 bases from J, with 4 bases in between. The CDR3 consists of 10 residues. The CDR3 sequence is CASSRDTIYF. DNA of the CDR3: TGTGCCAGTAGTCGGGACACCATATATTTT.

The chain links TRBV18 to TRBJ1-1, with 11 bases matching TRBD1. V trimming: 2 bases; J trimming: 10 bases; junction bases outside the gene matches: 6. The CDR3 sequence is 14 residues long. Germline V gives CDR1 KGHSH, CDR2 LQKENI. The CDR3 spells CASSPGTGGSRAFF. DNA of the CDR3: TGTGCCAGCTCACCAGGGACAGGGGGAAGTCGAGCTTTCTTT.

This chain links TRBV6-1 with TRBJ2-7; D is unclear. Trimming pared 0 bases from V and 1 base from J, leaving 10 bases between. CDR3 length equals 15 residues. Germline V gene lookup returns CDR1 MNHNS and CDR2 SASEGT. CDR3 region: CASSEAYQMSYEQYF. The CDR3 DNA is TGTGCCAGCAGTGAAGCGTATCAGATGTCCTACGAGCAGTACTTC.

The rearrangement uses TRBV9 and TRBJ2-6, with D possibly matching TRBD1 (6 bases). This CDR3 comprises 16 residues. Germline loops: CDR1 SGDLS, CDR2 YYNGEE. With 3 bases removed from V and 3 bases from J, the gap between germline ends came to 13 bases. The CDR3 loop reads CASSGRQVNGANVLTF. CDR3 nucleotides: TGTGCCAGCAGCGGTAGACAGGTAAATGGGGCCAACGTCCTGACTTTC.

The chain combines TRBV5-4 with TRBJ1-6; no reliable D call. This CDR3 is 14 amino acids long. The germline V gene encodes CDR1 SGHNT and CDR2 YYREEE (reference sequence). With 2 bases removed from V and 9 bases from J, the gap between germline ends came to 12 bases. The CDR3: CASSLDTSGSPLHF. The CDR3 DNA follows: TGTGCCAGCAGCTTAGATACAAGTGGTTCACCCCTCCACTTT.

This clone occurred once. V is TRBV6-5 and J is TRBJ2-2; 7 bases agree with TRBD1. V was clipped by 4 bases and J by 7 bases; unmatched bases: 6. This CDR3 has 14 amino acids. Germline-derived CDR1 and CDR2 are MNHEY and SVGAGI. CDR3 residues: CASSSRGTVGELFF. DNA for the CDR3: TGTGCCAGCAGTTCCAGGGGGACGGTCGGGGAGCTGTTTTTT.

This clone was recorded once. The rearrangement joins TRBV7-2 to TRBJ1-1, with D maybe TRBD1 (5 bases). Trimming took off 5 bases at V and 5 bases at J, with 15 bases between the two ends. Germline assignment: CDR1 SGHTA and CDR2 FQGNSA. This CDR3 has 14 amino acids. CDR3 nucleotide sequence: TGTGCCAGCAGCATCGGACATGGTTGGACTGAAGCTTTCTTT. Residues: CASSIGHGWTEAFF.

In DNA, the CDR3 is TGTGCCAGCAGTCCAACCGGTGCGGGGGGCCCCGATACGCAGTATTTT. It encodes CASSPTGAGGPDTQYF. The gene calls are TRBV7-3 and TRBJ2-3; 8 bases fit TRBD2. There are 16 residues in the CDR3. CDR1 is SGHTA and CDR2 is FQGTGA in the germline V gene. V shed 6 bases and J 6 bases; nucleotides not matched to a gene: 14.

V is TRBV7-3 and J is TRBJ2-7; a possible D gene is TRBD2 (5 bases). The V and J ends lost 5 bases and 4 bases respectively, with 18 bases between them. From germline, CDR1 is SGHTA and CDR2 FQGTGA. CDR3 length equals 15 residues. The CDR3 region is CASSLRAGGLYEQYF. In DNA, the CDR3 is TGTGCCAGCAGCCTACGGGCGGGCGGCCTATACGAGCAGTACTTC.

The chain combines TRBV7-8 with TRBJ2-7; 7 nucleotides match TRBD1. Germline CDR1 is SGHVS and CDR2 is FQNEAQ. Trimming removed 5 bases from V and 3 bases from J; junction bases left unmatched: 7. CDR3 length equals 14 residues. The CDR3 is CASSVNRGNYEQYF. The CDR3 DNA reads TGTGCCAGCAGCGTTAACAGGGGTAACTACGAGCAGTACTTC. Based on the CDR3 plus reference TRBV7-8 and TRBJ2-7, the full variable domain is GAGVSQSPRYKVAKRGQDVALRCDPISGHVSLFWYQQALGQGPEFLTYFQNEAQLDKSGLPSDRFFAERPEGSVSTLKIQRTQQEDSAVYLCASSVNRGNYEQYFGPGTRLTVT.

The gene calls are TRBV5-4 and TRBJ1-6, with D perhaps TRBD1 (6 bases). There are 15 residues in the CDR3. Germline V gene lookup returns CDR1 SGHNT and CDR2 YYREEE (reference sequence). V dropped 1 base and J dropped 7 bases, with 12 bases sitting between them. The chain's CDR3 is CASSLIGTPNSPLHF. The DNA for the CDR3 is TGTGCCAGCAGCTTGATTGGGACACCCAATTCACCCCTCCACTTT.

The chain employs TRBV2 and TRBJ1-2, with 7 bases that match TRBD1. CDR3 length: 18 amino acids. CDR1 is SNHLY and CDR2 is FYNNEI in the germline V gene. The ends lost 6 bases at V and 5 bases at J; junction bases unmatched: 21. CDR3 DNA: TGTGCCAGCAGACATTATTCATTTTTTAATGACAGGGATTATGGCTACACCTTC. This gives the protein CASRHYSFFNDRDYGYTF.